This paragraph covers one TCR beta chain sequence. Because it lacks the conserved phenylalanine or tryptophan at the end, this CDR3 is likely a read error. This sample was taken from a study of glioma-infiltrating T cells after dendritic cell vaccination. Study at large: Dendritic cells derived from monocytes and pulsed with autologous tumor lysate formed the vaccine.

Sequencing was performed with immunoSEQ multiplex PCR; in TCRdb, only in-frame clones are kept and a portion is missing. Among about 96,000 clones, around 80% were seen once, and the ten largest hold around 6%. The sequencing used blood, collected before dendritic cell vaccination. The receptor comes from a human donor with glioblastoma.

The chain's CDR3 is CATSRAPGLSIGNTIYL. CDR3 in DNA: TGTGCCACCAGCAGAGCCCCGGGGTTAAGTATCGGAAACACCATATATCTT. The V and J genes are TRBV15 and TRBJ1-3; unclear D gene. V gave up 1 base and J gave up 4 bases, with 17 bases separating them. CDR3 length: 17 residues. CDR1 LNHNV and CDR2 YYDKDF come from the germline V gene (reference sequence).